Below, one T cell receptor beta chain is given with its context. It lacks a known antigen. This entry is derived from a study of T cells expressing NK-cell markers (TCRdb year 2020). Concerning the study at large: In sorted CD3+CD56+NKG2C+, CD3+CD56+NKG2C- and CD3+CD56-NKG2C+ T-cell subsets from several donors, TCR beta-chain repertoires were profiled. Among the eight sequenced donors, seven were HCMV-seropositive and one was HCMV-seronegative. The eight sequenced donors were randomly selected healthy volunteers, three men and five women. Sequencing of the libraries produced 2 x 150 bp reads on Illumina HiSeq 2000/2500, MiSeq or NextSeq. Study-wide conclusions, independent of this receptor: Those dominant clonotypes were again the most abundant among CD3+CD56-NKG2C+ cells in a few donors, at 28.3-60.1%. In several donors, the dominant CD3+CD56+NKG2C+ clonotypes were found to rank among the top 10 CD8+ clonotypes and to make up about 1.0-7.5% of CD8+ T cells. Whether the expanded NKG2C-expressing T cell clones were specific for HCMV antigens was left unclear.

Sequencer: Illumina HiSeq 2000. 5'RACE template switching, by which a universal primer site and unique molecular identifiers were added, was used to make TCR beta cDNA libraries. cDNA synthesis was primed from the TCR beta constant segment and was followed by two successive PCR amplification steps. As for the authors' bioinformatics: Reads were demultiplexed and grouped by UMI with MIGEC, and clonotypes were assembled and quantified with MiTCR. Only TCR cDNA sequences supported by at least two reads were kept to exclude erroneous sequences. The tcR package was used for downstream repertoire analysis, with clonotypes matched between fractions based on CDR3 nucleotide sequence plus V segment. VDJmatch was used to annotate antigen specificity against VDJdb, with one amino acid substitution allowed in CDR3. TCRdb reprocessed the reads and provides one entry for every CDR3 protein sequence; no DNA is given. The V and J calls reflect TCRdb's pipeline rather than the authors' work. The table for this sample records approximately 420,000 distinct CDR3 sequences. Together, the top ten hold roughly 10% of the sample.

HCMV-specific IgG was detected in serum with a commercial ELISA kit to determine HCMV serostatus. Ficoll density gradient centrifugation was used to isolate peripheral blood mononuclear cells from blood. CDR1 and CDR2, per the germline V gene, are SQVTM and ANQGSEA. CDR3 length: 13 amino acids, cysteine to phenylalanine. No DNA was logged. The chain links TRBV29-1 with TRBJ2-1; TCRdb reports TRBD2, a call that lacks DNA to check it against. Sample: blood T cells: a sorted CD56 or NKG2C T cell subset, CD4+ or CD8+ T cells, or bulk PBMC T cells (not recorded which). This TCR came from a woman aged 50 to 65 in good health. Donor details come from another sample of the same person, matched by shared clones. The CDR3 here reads CSATPRLALEQFF.